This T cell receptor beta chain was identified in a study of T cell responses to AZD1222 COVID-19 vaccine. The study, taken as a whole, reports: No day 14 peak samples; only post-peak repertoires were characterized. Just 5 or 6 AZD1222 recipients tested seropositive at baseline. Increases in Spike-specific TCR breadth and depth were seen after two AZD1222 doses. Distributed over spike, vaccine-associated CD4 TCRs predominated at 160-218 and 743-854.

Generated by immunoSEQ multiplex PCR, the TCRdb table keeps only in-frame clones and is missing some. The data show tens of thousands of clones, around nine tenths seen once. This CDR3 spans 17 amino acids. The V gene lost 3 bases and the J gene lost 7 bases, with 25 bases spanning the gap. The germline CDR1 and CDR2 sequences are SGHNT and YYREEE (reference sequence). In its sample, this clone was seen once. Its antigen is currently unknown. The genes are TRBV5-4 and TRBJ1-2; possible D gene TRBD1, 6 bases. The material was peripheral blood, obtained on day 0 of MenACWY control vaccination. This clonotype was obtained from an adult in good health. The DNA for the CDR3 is TGTGCCAGCAGCTCGGACAGAAGGCAAAGGTTCAGAGGTGGCTACACCTTC. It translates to CASSSDRRQRFRGGYTF. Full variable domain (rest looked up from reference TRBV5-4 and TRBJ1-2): ETGVTQSPTHLIKTRGQQVTLRCSSQSGHNTVSWYQQALGQGPQFIFQYYREEENGRGNFPPRFSGLQFPNYSSELNVNALELDDSALYLCASSSDRRQRFRGGYTFGSGTRLTVV.